These 16 T cell receptor beta chains were all obtained from the same sample, sequenced in a study of cytomegalovirus exposure and HLA in healthy donors. PCR involved 60 Vbeta and 13 Jbeta primers. TCRdb's table, derived via immunoSEQ multiplex PCR, lists solely in-frame clones and lacks some. The repertoire holds 110,000 to 150,000 clones, with 60% to 85% as singletons. The sample consisted of PBMCs. The receptors come from a man aged 25-45 years in good health and CMV-seronegative.

This chain joins TRBV6-1 and TRBJ1-5, with a weak D call TRBD1 (5 bases). V lost 1 base and J lost 4, with 11 bases in between. CDR1 and CDR2 (germline): MNHNS, SASEGT. The CDR3 extends over 15 amino acids. In DNA, the CDR3 is TGTGCCAGCAGTGAAGGCAGGGCGCGGAATCAGCCCCAGCATTTT. It yields the protein CASSEGRARNQPQHF.

This clone was seen more than once but under ten times. V and J are TRBV5-1 and TRBJ2-1; D is possibly TRBD2 (7 bases). CDR1 and CDR2 from the germline V gene are SGHRS and YFSETQ. The CDR3 contains 15 residues. The V end lost 0 bases, the J end lost 2 bases, and 9 bases lay between the germline ends. DNA for the CDR3: TGCGCCAGCAGCTTGGAAGGGGGGGCCTACAATGAGCAGTTCTTC. It translates to CASSLEGGAYNEQFF.

V gene TRBV20-1 combines with J gene TRBJ2-7; D is ambiguous. This CDR3 has 11 residues. Germline V gives CDR1 DFQATT, CDR2 SNEGSKA (reference sequence). Deletions cut 3 bases from V and 1 base from J, with 4 bases between. CDR3 nucleotides: TGCAGTGCTAGGGCTTCCTACGAGCAGTACTTC. This translates into CSARASYEQYF.

The rearrangement links TRBV6-5 to TRBJ2-2, with D possibly matching TRBD2 (5 bases). The CDR3 runs to 15 residues. The V end lost 2 bases, the J end lost 2 bases, and 9 bases lay between the germline ends. CDR1 and CDR2 from the germline V gene are MNHEY and SVGAGI. CDR3 protein: CASSYSGSNTGELFF. CDR3 DNA: TGTGCCAGCAGTTACAGCGGAAGTAACACCGGGGAGCTGTTTTTT.

The chain combines TRBV29-1 with TRBJ2-5, with a possible D match to TRBD1 (5 bases). This CDR3 contains 12 residues. Germline-derived CDR1 and CDR2 are SQVTM and ANQGSEA. V lost 4 bases and J 2 bases, leaving 8 bases between the germline ends. The chain's CDR3 is CSVVNRQETQYF. The CDR3 DNA is TGCAGCGTTGTGAACAGGCAAGAGACCCAGTACTTC.

This chain links TRBV10-2 with TRBJ2-5; weak D call: TRBD2 (5 bases). V was shortened by 3 bases and J by 3 bases, with 5 bases between the two germline ends. The CDR3 covers 12 residues. Looked up from germline, CDR1 is WSHSY and CDR2 is SAAADI. CDR3 in amino acids: CASSDGEETQYF. In DNA form, the CDR3 reads TGCGCCAGCAGTGACGGGGAAGAGACCCAGTACTTC.

Here the CDR3 DNA reads TGTGCCAGCACGGAGGGGAGGGACGAGCAGTACTTC. It encodes CASTEGRDEQYF. V usage is TRBV6-1 and J usage is TRBJ2-5, with 7 bases lining up with TRBD2. The J call may be faulty, since TRBJ2-7 better matches the DNA end. This CDR3 spans 12 amino acids. Germline values: CDR1 MNHNS, CDR2 SASEGT.

The chain is built from TRBV2 and TRBJ2-5, with D tentatively TRBD1 (6 bases). This CDR3 is 14 amino acids long. Germline V gives CDR1 SNHLY, CDR2 FYNNEI. Trimming left V 6 bases short and J 6 bases short, with 17 bases between. The CDR3 bases are TGTGCCAGCAGAGACTCCAGGGGACCGCAGACCCAGTACTTC. It specifies CASRDSRGPQTQYF. Together with reference TRBV2 and TRBJ2-5, the CDR3 gives the full variable domain: EPEVTQTPSHQVTQMGQEVILRCVPISNHLYFYWYRQILGQKVEFLVSFYNNEISEKSEIFDDQFSVERPDGSNFTLKIRSTKLEDSAMYFCASRDSRGPQTQYFGPGTRLLVL.

This clone showed up just once. The chain combines TRBV5-1 with TRBJ2-5, with 11 bases aligning to TRBD2. The CDR3 runs 15 residues. With V trimmed by 5 bases and J by 3 bases, 6 bases remained unmatched. From germline, CDR1 is SGHRS and CDR2 YFSETQ. The chain's CDR3 is CASSYSGGAEETQYF. In nucleotides, the CDR3 is TGCGCCAGCAGTTATAGCGGGGGGGCGGAAGAGACCCAGTACTTC.

The rearrangement uses TRBV6-4 and TRBJ1-4; D is uncertain. V was cut by 11 bases and J by 9 bases, with 10 bases left in between. Germline CDR1 reads MRHNA; CDR2 reads SNTAGT. The CDR3 runs to 10 residues. The DNA of the CDR3 is TGTGCCGCGCGCGAAAAAAAACTGTTTTTT. Its protein product is CAAREKKLFF.

This chain connects TRBV29-1 to TRBJ2-5; D is perhaps TRBD2 (7 bases). The CDR3 length is 14 residues. Per germline, CDR1 SQVTM and CDR2 ANQGSEA. Trimming shortened V by 3 bases and J by 4 bases, and 15 bases separated the two germline ends. CDR3 sequence reads: CSVDYPGGLETQYF. CDR3 nucleotides: TGCAGCGTTGATTACCCCGGGGGGCTAGAGACCCAGTACTTC.

This chain joins TRBV28 and TRBJ2-3; D is perhaps TRBD2 (5 bases). The CDR3 has 13 amino acids. The V end lost 7 bases, the J end lost 4 bases, and 12 bases lay between the germline ends. The germline V gene encodes CDR1 MDHEN and CDR2 SYDVKM. DNA for the CDR3: TGTGCCAGCACCAAGGACTTCTCAGATACGCAGTATTTT. Encoded protein: CASTKDFSDTQYF.

The gene calls are TRBV2 and TRBJ2-1; D gene ambiguous. CDR1 is SNHLY and CDR2 is FYNNEI in the germline V gene. The CDR3 totals 15 residues. V lost 1 base, J lost 4 bases, and 11 bases lay in between. For the CDR3, the DNA is TGTGCCAGCAGTGAAGGCCACACCCTTTACAATGAGCAGTTCTTC. This translates into CASSEGHTLYNEQFF.

This clone was seen only a few times. The V call is TRBV9, the J call TRBJ2-6; 10 bases match TRBD1. CDR3 length: 18 amino acids. Germline loops: CDR1 SGDLS, CDR2 YYNGEE. V shed 3 bases and J 7 bases; nucleotides not matched to a gene: 13. As DNA, the CDR3 is TGTGCCAGCAGCGACCCGACAGGGGGCTTATCTATCGCCAACGTCCTGACTTTC. Translating it yields CASSDPTGGLSIANVLTF. The variable domain in full, with the rest retrieved from reference TRBV9 and TRBJ2-6, is DSGVTQTPKHLITATGQRVTLRCSPRSGDLSVYWYQQSLDQGLQFLIQYYNGEERAKGNILERFSAQQFPDLHSELNLSSLELGDSALYFCASSDPTGGLSIANVLTFGAGSRLTVL.

The J gene is TRBJ2-3, the V gene TRBV28; perhaps TRBD2 as D (6 bases). V was cut by 3 bases and J by 1 base, with 11 bases left in between. Germline V CDR1 and CDR2: MDHEN, SYDVKM. The CDR3 loop spans 15 amino acids. The CDR3: CASSFGRRGTDTQYF. CDR3 nucleotides: TGTGCCAGCAGTTTCGGCAGGAGGGGCACAGATACGCAGTATTTT.

The chain is built from TRBV11-2 and TRBJ1-4, with D possibly matching TRBD1 (5 bases). Germline-derived CDR1 and CDR2 are SGHAT and FQNNGV. Trimming removed 5 bases from V and 8 bases from J, with 18 bases in between. This CDR3 contains 15 residues. The chain's CDR3 is CASSPWTQGGEKLFF. The CDR3 region has the DNA TGTGCCAGCAGCCCGTGGACCCAGGGTGGGGAAAAACTGTTTTTT.